This is a list of T cell receptor beta chains from one sample in a study of T cell responses to AZD1222 COVID-19 vaccine. Libraries were prepared by immunoSEQ multiplex PCR; TCRdb keeps only in-frame clonotypes and omits some of them. The profile shows 150,000 to 200,000 clones, 85% to 95% of them singletons. Source: peripheral blood, taken 28 days after the second AZD1222 dose. The receptors derive from an adult who received the AZD1222 COVID-19 vaccine. Each CDR3 is given with its conserved first and last residue. Each record gives: CDR3 protein, CDR3 DNA, V gene, D gene, clone size, J gene. The D gene is left open where the match is weak. Part of the rows lack a size; the others show once, few, many or a class for expanded clones.

CASSLDWTGELFF,TGCGCCAGCAGCTTGGATTGGACCGGGGAGCTGTTTTTT,TRBV5-1,.,few,TRBJ2-2
CASRKKPGQGNTEAFF,TGTGCCAGCAGAAAAAAACCGGGACAGGGGAACACTGAAGCTTTCTTT,TRBV7-9,TRBD1,.,TRBJ1-1
CASTPGQGLSYEQYF,TGCGCCAGCACCCCGGGACAGGGCCTCTCCTACGAGCAGTACTTC,TRBV5-1,TRBD1,.,TRBJ2-7
CASSLGGQASYEQYF,TGTGCCAGCAGCTTAGGGGGGCAGGCAAGCTACGAGCAGTACTTC,TRBV11-2,.,.,TRBJ2-7
CASSVWGQGGGYTF,TGTGCCAGCAGCGTATGGGGCCAGGGGGGTGGCTACACCTTC,TRBV9,TRBD1,.,TRBJ1-2
CASRGPTGGSNQPQHF,TGTGCCAGCAGAGGCCCTACAGGGGGCAGCAATCAGCCCCAGCATTTT,TRBV2,TRBD1,.,TRBJ1-5
CASTYASEAFF,TGTGCCAGCACATACGCCTCTGAAGCTTTCTTT,TRBV2,.,.,TRBJ1-1
CASSLAGGLPSTDTQYF,TGTGCCAGCAGTTTAGCGGGGGGCTTGCCCAGCACAGATACGCAGTATTTT,TRBV2,TRBD2,.,TRBJ2-3
CASSPRTGGSEKLFF,TGTGCCAGCAGCCCCCGGACAGGGGGATCAGAAAAACTGTTTTTT,TRBV3-1/TRBV3-2,TRBD1,.,TRBJ1-4
CASAGTSGSYEQYF,TGTGCCTCAGCCGGGACTAGCGGTTCCTACGAGCAGTACTTC,TRBV6-5,TRBD2,.,TRBJ2-7
CASSLSGATPYEQYF,TGTGCCAGCAGCTTATCAGGGGCTACCCCCTACGAGCAGTACTTC,TRBV7-9,.,.,TRBJ2-7
CSARGRATDTQYF,TGCAGCGCCCGCGGCAGGGCTACAGATACGCAGTATTTT,TRBV29-1,.,.,TRBJ2-3
CASSLGGVRGYTF,TGTGCCAGCAGCTTAGGAGGGGTACGTGGCTACACCTTC,TRBV11-2,.,.,TRBJ1-2
CASSPRGSRGGNEQFF,TGTGCCAGCAGCCCGCGGGGAAGCCGAGGAGGCAATGAGCAGTTCTTC,TRBV4-2,.,.,TRBJ2-1
CAWNRGAEQFF,TGTGCCTGGAATAGGGGGGCTGAGCAGTTCTTC,TRBV30,.,.,TRBJ2-1
CASSLGTDNQPQHF,TGTGCCAGCTCATTGGGGACAGACAATCAGCCCCAGCATTTT,TRBV18,TRBD1,.,TRBJ1-5
CASSYGTSGNEQFF,TGTGCCAGCAGCTACGGGACTAGCGGAAATGAGCAGTTCTTC,TRBV7-3,TRBD2,once,TRBJ2-1
CASRTGTWAYQPQHF,TGTGCCAGCAGGACCGGGACTTGGGCTTATCAGCCCCAGCATTTT,TRBV2,.,few,TRBJ1-5
CASSPAGRSGANVLTF,TGCGCCAGCAGCCCAGCCGGGCGCTCTGGGGCCAACGTCCTGACTTTC,TRBV4-3,.,few,TRBJ2-6
CASRHRDREDGYTF,TGTGCCAGCAGGCACCGGGACAGGGAGGATGGCTACACCTTC,TRBV7-9,TRBD1,.,TRBJ1-2
CASSFKGWGIGTEAFF,TGTGCCAGCAGTTTTAAAGGTTGGGGGATTGGGACTGAAGCTTTCTTT,TRBV28,.,.,TRBJ1-1
CATRPPDSSHPEAFF,TGTGCCACCAGGCCCCCGGACAGCTCTCATCCTGAAGCTTTCTTT,TRBV15,.,.,TRBJ1-1
CASSPGGLAHFGSTDTQYF,TGTGCCAGCAGCCCGGGGGGACTAGCTCACTTCGGTAGCACAGATACGCAGTATTTT,TRBV3-1/TRBV3-2,TRBD2,.,TRBJ2-3
CASSPQDRVYTEAFF,TGTGCCAGCTCACCACAGGACAGGGTCTACACTGAAGCTTTCTTT,TRBV18,TRBD1,.,TRBJ1-1
CATSRQGVYEQYF,TGTGCCACCAGTAGACAGGGGGTATACGAGCAGTACTTC,TRBV5-4,TRBD1,.,TRBJ2-7
CASSFRGSDIQYF,TGTGCCAGCAGCTTTCGAGGGAGCGACATTCAGTACTTC,TRBV7-8,.,.,TRBJ2-4
CASSLIYRTSGRGEQFF,TGTGCCAGCAGCCTCATCTATCGGACTAGCGGGAGGGGCGAGCAGTTCTTC,TRBV14,TRBD2,.,TRBJ2-1
CASSFGGGEEKLFF,TGTGCCAGCAGCTTCGGGGGAGGGGAAGAAAAACTGTTTTTT,TRBV7-9,.,.,TRBJ1-4
CASSQAGGGAQYF,TGCGCCAGCAGCCAAGCGGGAGGGGGTGCGCAGTATTTT,TRBV4-1,TRBD2,.,TRBJ2-3
CASSDTDRGVATNEKLFF,TGTGCCAGCAGTGACACGGACAGGGGGGTTGCAACTAATGAAAAACTGTTTTTT,TRBV27,TRBD1,.,TRBJ1-4
CASSQVWHRQGKAFF,TGTGCCAGCAGCCAAGTTTGGCATAGGCAGGGAAAAGCTTTCTTT,TRBV3-1/TRBV3-2,.,few,TRBJ1-1
CASSVQGSNTEAFF,TGCGCCAGCAGCGTACAGGGGTCGAACACTGAAGCTTTCTTT,TRBV5-1,TRBD1,.,TRBJ1-1
CASSPGHTQYF,TGTGCCAGCAGCCCAGGACACACACAGTACTTC,TRBV7-2,.,.,TRBJ2-7
CASSPEPGLSYEQYF,TGTGCCAGCAGCCCAGAACCGGGACTTTCCTACGAGCAGTACTTC,TRBV7-3,.,few,TRBJ2-7
CASSRGLYEQYF,TGTGCCAGCAGCAGGGGGCTCTACGAGCAGTACTTC,TRBV2,TRBD1,.,TRBJ2-7
CASSLGTGFYNSPLHF,TGTGCCAGCAGTCTGGGGACAGGTTTTTATAATTCACCCCTCCACTTT,TRBV28,TRBD1,.,TRBJ1-6
CASSLVRGVYEQYF,TGTGCCAGCAGCTTAGTAAGGGGTGTCTACGAGCAGTACTTC,TRBV11-2,.,.,TRBJ2-7
CASSPGDLIGSGANVLTF,TGCGCCAGCAGCCCAGGGGATTTGATTGGGTCTGGGGCCAACGTCCTGACTTTC,TRBV5-1,.,once,TRBJ2-6
CASSLDTYNSPLHF,TGCGCCAGCAGCTTGGACACCTATAATTCACCCCTCCACTTT,TRBV5-1,.,.,TRBJ1-6
CASSFSGDRGAQHF,TGTGCCAGCAGTTTTTCTGGGGACCGAGGGGCCCAGCATTTT,TRBV27,.,.,TRBJ1-5
CASSPRVSYEQYF,TGTGCCAGCAGCCCCAGGGTTTCCTACGAGCAGTACTTC,TRBV7-8,.,.,TRBJ2-7
CASSVLAGGYEQYF,TGTGCCAGCAGCGTTCTAGCGGGGGGTTACGAGCAGTACTTC,TRBV5-5,TRBD2,.,TRBJ2-7
CATRRQGILYEQYF,TGTGCCACCAGAAGACAGGGTATCCTGTACGAGCAGTACTTC,TRBV24-1,TRBD1,once,TRBJ2-7
CASSPRLGAGVGYTF,TGTGCCAGCAGCCCTCGATTGGGCGCGGGGGTTGGCTACACCTTC,TRBV3-1/TRBV3-2,.,.,TRBJ1-2
CASSDPGSYFIGANVLTF,TGTGCCAGCAGTGACCCGGGGTCCTATTTTATTGGGGCCAACGTCCTGACTTTC,TRBV6-2/TRBV6-3,.,.,TRBJ2-6
CATSRGQVGDEQFF,TGTGCCACCAGCAGAGGCCAGGTGGGGGATGAGCAGTTCTTC,TRBV15,.,few,TRBJ2-1
CASSFSERVNEQFF,TGTGCCAGCAGTTTCTCGGAACGGGTCAATGAGCAGTTCTTC,TRBV4-2,.,.,TRBJ2-1
CASSVDNSPLHF,TGTGCCAGCAGTGTTGATAATTCACCCCTCCACTTT,TRBV2,.,.,TRBJ1-6
CASSQDYSGRSSYEQYF,TGTGCCAGCAGCCAAGACTATAGCGGGCGGAGCTCCTACGAGCAGTACTTC,TRBV4-2,TRBD2,.,TRBJ2-7
CASSPSVRSISTDTQYF,TGTGCCAGCAGCCCAAGTGTAAGGTCAATAAGCACAGATACGCAGTATTTT,TRBV5-4,.,.,TRBJ2-3
CASSGGVGDTEAFF,TGTGCCAGCAGCGGAGGGGTAGGGGATACTGAAGCTTTCTTT,TRBV9,.,once,TRBJ1-1
CATGDPGGNEQFF,TGTGCCACCGGGGACCCAGGGGGCAATGAGCAGTTCTTC,TRBV24-1,TRBD1,.,TRBJ2-1
CASSLEQNTEAFF,TGTGCCAGCAGCTTAGAACAGAACACTGAAGCTTTCTTT,TRBV7-9,.,once,TRBJ1-1
CASSQITGGYNEQFF,TGTGCCAGCAGCCAAATCACGGGGGGCTACAATGAGCAGTTCTTC,TRBV3-1/TRBV3-2,TRBD2,.,TRBJ2-1